These 9 T cell receptor beta chains were all obtained from the same sample, sequenced in a study of cytomegalovirus exposure and HLA in healthy donors (dated by TCRdb to about 2017). The receptor library was made with the immunoSEQ multiplex PCR assay. For the multiplex PCR, a mixture combining 60 forward primers for TCR Vbeta segments and 13 reverse primers for TCR Jbeta segments was used. The clones in this table, taken by TCRdb from immuneACCESS, are in-frame only. Not every clone is retained; where verified, under half of the shortfall comes from an unresolved V gene, and the cause of the rest is unknown. The sample has roughly 150,000 clones on record, 78% of them singletons. The ten largest clonotypes hold roughly 6% of the sample. The source material was PBMCs. These receptors were taken from a woman aged 40-49 years in good health and CMV-seropositive.

This clone has just a few counts. The CDR3 DNA reads as TGCGCCAGCAGCCAAGATCGGGGGAAACCCGGGGAGCTGTTTTTT. Its translation is CASSQDRGKPGELFF. This chain connects TRBV4-1 to TRBJ2-2, with D maybe TRBD2 (6 bases). The V end was cut by 0 bases, the J end by 6 bases, with 11 bases between. Germline CDR1 and CDR2: MGHRA and YSYEKL. The CDR3 totals 15 residues.

The genes are TRBV5-1 and TRBJ2-3; TRBD2 agrees at 8 bases. From germline, CDR1 is SGHRS and CDR2 YFSETQ. This CDR3 region has 16 residues. J lost 2 bases, V lost 4 bases, and 9 bases had no gene match. CDR3 in amino acids: CASSTTGTRITDTQYF. The DNA of the CDR3 is TGCGCCAGCAGCACTACCGGGACTAGAATCACAGATACGCAGTATTTT. The full variable domain, in which reference TRBV5-1 and TRBJ2-3 provide the parts outside the CDR3, is KAGVTQTPRYLIKTRGQQVTLSCSPISGHRSVSWYQQTPGQGLQFLFEYFSETQRNKGNFPGRFSGRQFSNSRSEMNVSTLELGDSALYLCASSTTGTRITDTQYFGPGTRLTVL.

This clone was picked up a small number of times. The genes are TRBV29-1 and TRBJ2-3, with 8 bases fitting TRBD1. CDR1 is SQVTM, CDR2 ANQGSEA, per germline. There are 15 residues in the CDR3. The V and J ends lost 7 bases and 2 bases, in that order; junction bases with no gene match: 11. CDR3 amino acids: CSAGPGGTHTDTQYF. For the CDR3, the DNA is TGCAGCGCCGGCCCAGGGGGCACACACACAGATACGCAGTATTTT.

This clone was seen more than once but under ten times. The chain carries TRBV5-6 and TRBJ2-7; D perhaps matches TRBD2 (5 bases). Germline V gives CDR1 SGHDT, CDR2 YYEEEE. Trimming cost V 2 bases and J 6 bases, with 6 bases left between them. The CDR3 is made up of 11 amino acids. Written as DNA, the CDR3 is TGTGCCAGCAGCTTCGCGGGCGAGCAGTACTTC. As protein: CASSFAGEQYF.

This rearrangement joins TRBV5-4 to TRBJ2-5; D may be TRBD2 (5 bases). Trimming removed 0 bases at V and 5 bases at J, with 8 bases between. The CDR3 runs 13 residues. CDR1 and CDR2 (germline): SGHNT, YYREEE (reference sequence). CDR3 DNA sequence: TGTGCCAGCAGCTTGGGCAGAGGGGAGACCCAGTACTTC. Amino acid sequence: CASSLGRGETQYF.

V and J are TRBV6-5 and TRBJ2-7; possibly TRBD1 for D (6 bases). CDR3 length equals 13 residues. V dropped 5 bases and J dropped 5 bases, with 13 bases sitting between them. From germline, CDR1 is MNHEY and CDR2 SVGAGI. For the CDR3, the DNA is TGTGCCAGCAGTACTACAGGGATAGACGAGCAGTACTTC. Its protein product is CASSTTGIDEQYF.

The chain recombines TRBV11-3 with TRBJ2-7; possible D gene TRBD2, 7 bases. Germline lookup yields CDR1 SGHNT and CDR2 YENEEA. V was pared by 3 bases and J by 6 bases, with 18 bases between. The CDR3 spans 15 residues. The CDR3 coding sequence is TGTGCCAGCAGCTTGGGGGGGCAGGGTCGGAGCGAGCAGTACTTC. Protein sequence: CASSLGGQGRSEQYF.

The gene calls are TRBV7-3 and TRBJ1-2; TRBD1 agrees at 8 bases. This CDR3 is built from 13 residues. Trimming at V came to 5 bases and at J to 7 bases, leaving 6 bases not matched to a gene. From germline, CDR1 is SGHTA and CDR2 FQGTGA. CDR3 DNA: TGTGCCAGCAGCAACAGGGGGGACGGTGGCTACACCTTC. Amino acid sequence: CASSNRGDGGYTF.

The rearrangement links TRBV29-1 to TRBJ2-3; TRBD1 matches at 8 bases. The V segment lost 5 bases and the J segment 2 bases; nucleotides outside the gene matches: 6. CDR1 SQVTM and CDR2 ANQGSEA come from the germline V gene. CDR3 length: 14 residues. CDR3 loop: CSVRTGSVTDTQYF. The DNA of the CDR3 is TGCAGCGTTCGGACAGGGTCTGTCACAGATACGCAGTATTTT.